This T cell receptor (beta chain) was recorded in a study of post-analysis software for immune sequencing data. Study context: Multiple sclerosis in the patients followed relapsing-remitting, secondary progressive and progressive-relapsing courses. Study findings and constraints: Samples sharing a preparation batch grouped tightly together when assessed by F measure. A handful of TRBV segments were significantly more frequent in patients than in controls. TRBV5-6, TRBV5-1 and TRBV20-1 were among these segments. For normalized Chao1 diversity, multiple sclerosis patients scored significantly lower than controls did.

TCR beta libraries were prepared from cDNA with unique molecular identifiers. It was from roughly 1 to 10 million T cells that about 500,000 cDNA molecules came. TCRdb re-derived calls from the PCR reads in MiXCR, one entry per CDR3 protein. The repertoire holds roughly 800,000 distinct CDR3 sequences, 53% seen once, with roughly 4.4% in the top ten. The CDR3 has 14 amino acids. The V end lost 1 base, the J end lost 12 bases, and 16 bases lay between the germline ends. The V gene's germline CDR1 is SGHDN and CDR2 FVKESK. This clonotype was seen a handful of times. What it binds is not known. The sequence was obtained from a girl aged 10 to 17 with multiple sclerosis. Input material: blood. The chain carries TRBV14 and TRBJ2-1, with a possible D match to TRBD2 (6 bases). The CDR3 region has the DNA TGTGCCAGCAGCCAAGTTGGAGGGCCCCTTGGGCAGTTCTTC. Translated, it gives CASSQVGGPLGQFF.